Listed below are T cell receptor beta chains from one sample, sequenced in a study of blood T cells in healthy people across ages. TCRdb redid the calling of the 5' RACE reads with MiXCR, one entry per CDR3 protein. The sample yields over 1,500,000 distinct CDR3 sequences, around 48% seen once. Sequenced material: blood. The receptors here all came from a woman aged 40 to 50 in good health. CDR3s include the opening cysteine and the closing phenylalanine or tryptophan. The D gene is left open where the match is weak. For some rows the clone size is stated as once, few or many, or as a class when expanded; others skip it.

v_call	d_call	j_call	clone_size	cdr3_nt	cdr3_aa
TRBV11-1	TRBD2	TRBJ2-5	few	TGTGCCAGCAGCCGATTCACCGGGACTAGCGGGGTGAACCAAGAGACCCAGTACTTC	CASSRFTGTSGVNQETQYF
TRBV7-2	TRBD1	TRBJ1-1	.	TGTGCCAGCAGCGATCTGAACAGGGGTGGAGCTTTCTTT	CASSDLNRGGAFF
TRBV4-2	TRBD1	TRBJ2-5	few	TGTGCCAGCAGCCAAGGTACCGGGACAGTACAAGAGACCCAGTACTTC	CASSQGTGTVQETQYF
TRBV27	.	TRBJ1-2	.	TGTGCCAGCAGTTTATCTCGGGGGGGCTATGGCTACACCTTC	CASSLSRGGYGYTF
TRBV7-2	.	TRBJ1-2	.	TGTGCCAGCAGCTTAGCAAGGGCAGGGTCGAGCGGCTACACCTTC	CASSLARAGSSGYTF
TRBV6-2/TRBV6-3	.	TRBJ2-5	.	TGTGCCAGCAGTTACTCTGGACCCCAGAGTGCCCAGTACTTC	CASSYSGPQSAQYF
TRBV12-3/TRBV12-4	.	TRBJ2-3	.	TGTGCCAGCAGTTTTACAATGCGGGGAGGTACGCAGTATTTT	CASSFTMRGGTQYF
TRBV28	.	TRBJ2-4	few	TGTGCCAGCAGTTTGGTACAGTTACAAAACATTCAGTACTTC	CASSLVQLQNIQYF
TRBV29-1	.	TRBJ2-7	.	TGCAGCGTTCAGGTAGGGAACGGGCGCGAGCAGTACTTC	CSVQVGNGREQYF
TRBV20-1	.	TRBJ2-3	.	TGCGGTGCTACCTCTGGTGCAGATACGCAGTATTTT	CGATSGADTQYF
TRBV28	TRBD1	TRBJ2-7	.	TGTGCCAGCAGTTTATTGGCCGGGACAGGGGGCTCCTACGAGCAGTACTTC	CASSLLAGTGGSYEQYF
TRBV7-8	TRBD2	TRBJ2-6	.	TGTGCCAGCAGCTTAAGGACCTCGGGGGGTAGGGGCTCTGGGGCCAACGTCCTGACTTTC	CASSLRTSGGRGSGANVLTF
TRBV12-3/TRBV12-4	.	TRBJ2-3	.	TGTGCCAGCAGCCAGACCAGAGGCTTCACAGATACGCAGTATTTT	CASSQTRGFTDTQYF
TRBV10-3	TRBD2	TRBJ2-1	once	TGTGCCATCAGTGCGCCCGCTAGCGGGGGGGCTGGTGAGCAGTTCTTC	CAISAPASGGAGEQFF
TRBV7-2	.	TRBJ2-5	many	TGTGCCAGCAGCTTAAGCGGACGGAACCAAGAGACCCAGTACTTC	CASSLSGRNQETQYF
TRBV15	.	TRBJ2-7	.	TGTGCCACCAGCAGAGATCGAGGGCAGATCTACGAGCAGTACTTC	CATSRDRGQIYEQYF
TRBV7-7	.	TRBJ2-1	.	TGTGCTAGCAGCTTTGACAGCTCAACCTACAATGAGCAGTTCTTC	CASSFDSSTYNEQFF
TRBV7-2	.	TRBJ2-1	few	TGTGCCAGCAGCCCAGGGGGGACTAGGTATAATGAGCAGTTCTTC	CASSPGGTRYNEQFF
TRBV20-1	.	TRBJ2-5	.	TGCGGTGCTAGTTTCAGGGCTCAAGAGACCCAGTACTTC	CGASFRAQETQYF
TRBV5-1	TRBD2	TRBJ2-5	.	TGCGCCAGCAGCATGGGACTAGCGGGGGCCCCACCTTGGGAGACCCAGTACTTC	CASSMGLAGAPPWETQYF
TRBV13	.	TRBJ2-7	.	TGTGCCAGCAGCTCCGAGGCGGGCCCCTACGAGCAGTACTTC	CASSSEAGPYEQYF
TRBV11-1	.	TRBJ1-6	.	TGTGCCAGCAGCTCTGACACCTTACGGGATTCACCCCTCCACTTT	CASSSDTLRDSPLHF
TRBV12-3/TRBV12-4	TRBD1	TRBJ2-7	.	TGTGCCAGCAGCTCCGACAGGGTGGAGGACGAGCAGTACTTC	CASSSDRVEDEQYF
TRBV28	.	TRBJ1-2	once	TGTGCCAGCAGTTTAGCGGGGAACAGGAACTATGGCTACACCTTC	CASSLAGNRNYGYTF
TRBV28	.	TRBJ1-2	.	TGTGCCAGCAGTTTAGGCGCGGGGGCGACTCGAGGCTACACCTTC	CASSLGAGATRGYTF
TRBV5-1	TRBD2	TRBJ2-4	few	TGCGCCAGCAGCCCTTCCCGACAGCGGGGGGTCGACATTCAGTACTTC	CASSPSRQRGVDIQYF
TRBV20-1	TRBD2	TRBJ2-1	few	TGCAGTGCTAGGGTCCCTAGCGGGGGGGCCGGCTACAATGAGCAGTTCTTC	CSARVPSGGAGYNEQFF
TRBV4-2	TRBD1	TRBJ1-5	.	TGTGCCAGCAGCCAAGCTTCAGGGGGCGGGGGCAATCAGCCCCAGCATTTT	CASSQASGGGGNQPQHF
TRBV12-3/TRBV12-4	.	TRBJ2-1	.	TGTGCCAGCAGTCAAGGACGAGCGGCAAGCAATGAGCAGTTCTTC	CASSQGRAASNEQFF
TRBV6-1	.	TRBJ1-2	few	TGTGCCAGCAGTGCAGGGGTGTCTTATGGCTACACCTTC	CASSAGVSYGYTF
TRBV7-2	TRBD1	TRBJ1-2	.	TGTGCCAGCAGCTTAGCGGGACAGGTCTATGGCCACACCTTC	CASSLAGQVYGHTF
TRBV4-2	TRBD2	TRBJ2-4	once	TGTGCCAGCAGCCAATCCCCGGGGCGGGGGGGCGACAATGAGCAGTACTTC	CASSQSPGRGGDNEQYF
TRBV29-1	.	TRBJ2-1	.	TGCAGCGTTGATCTCGGGACCGACTCCTACAATGAGCAGTTCTTC	CSVDLGTDSYNEQFF
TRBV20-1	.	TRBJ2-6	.	TGCAGTGCTAGAGATCCCCAGCTCTCTGGGGCCAACGTCCTGACTTTC	CSARDPQLSGANVLTF
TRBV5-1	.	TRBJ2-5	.	TGCGCCAGCAGCTTGGAATGGGGGGTCCTCCAAGAGACCCAGTACTTC	CASSLEWGVLQETQYF
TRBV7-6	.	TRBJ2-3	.	TGTGTCAGCAGCTTAGGTCAGATCGGAGATACGCAGTATTTT	CVSSLGQIGDTQYF
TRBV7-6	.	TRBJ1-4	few	TGTGCCAGCAGCTTGACGGGGGACGCAAATGAAAAACTGTTTTTT	CASSLTGDANEKLFF
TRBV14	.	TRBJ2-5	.	TGTGCCAGCAGCCAACTAGTGAGACGGGAGCAAGAGACCCAGTACTTC	CASSQLVRREQETQYF
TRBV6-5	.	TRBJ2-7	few	TGTGCCAGCAGTTACTCTGGACTTACCTACGAGCAGTACTTC	CASSYSGLTYEQYF
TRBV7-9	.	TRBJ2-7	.	TGTGCCAGCAGCTTAGGGGCCCTGAGCTCCTACGAGCAGTACTTC	CASSLGALSSYEQYF
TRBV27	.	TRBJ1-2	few	TGTGCCAGCAGTTTATCCGCAGGGGAGCATGGCTACACCTTC	CASSLSAGEHGYTF
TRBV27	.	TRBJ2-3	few	TGTGCCAGCAGTGCCAACCCAGGGGGCACAGATACGCAGTATTTT	CASSANPGGTDTQYF
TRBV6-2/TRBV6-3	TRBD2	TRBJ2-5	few	TGTGCCAGCAGTAAACTAGCGGCCCTACAAGAGACCCAGTACTTC	CASSKLAALQETQYF
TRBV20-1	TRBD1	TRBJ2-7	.	TGCAGTGCTACCCTCGGGACAGGGGGCAGCTACGAGCAGTACTTC	CSATLGTGGSYEQYF
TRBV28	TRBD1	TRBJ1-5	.	TGTGCCAGCAGTATGGGGACAGGGACTTATAGCAATCAGCCCCAGCATTTT	CASSMGTGTYSNQPQHF
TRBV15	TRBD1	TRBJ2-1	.	TGTGCCACCAGCAGGGCTGCAGGGGGCACAGACAATGAGCAGTTCTTC	CATSRAAGGTDNEQFF
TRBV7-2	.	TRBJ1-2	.	TGTGCCAGCAGCTCCCTGGGAGGGGTATATGGCTACACCTTC	CASSSLGGVYGYTF
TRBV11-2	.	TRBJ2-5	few	TGTGCCAGCAGCTTACAACGCGCCGGAGAGACCCAGTACTTC	CASSLQRAGETQYF
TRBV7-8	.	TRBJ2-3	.	TGTGCCAGCAGCTTAGTCGGGGGCCGCCCCGTCGATACGCAGTATTTT	CASSLVGGRPVDTQYF
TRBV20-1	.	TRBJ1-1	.	TGCAGTGCTAATGAGGCAAGGGCGCGCACTGAAGCTTTCTTT	CSANEARARTEAFF
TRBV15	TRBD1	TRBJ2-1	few	TGTGCCACCAGCGGGGGACAGGGTAATGAGCAGTTCTTC	CATSGGQGNEQFF
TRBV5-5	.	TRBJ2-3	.	TGTGCCAGCATCGAGGGGGTCAGCACAGATACGCAGTATTTT	CASIEGVSTDTQYF
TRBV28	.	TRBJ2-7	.	TGTGCCAGCGGGCGACAGGCCCCCTACGAGCAGTACTTC	CASGRQAPYEQYF
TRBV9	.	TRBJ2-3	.	TGTGCCAGCAGCCCCCTCGGCGATCGTCCAGATACGCAGTATTTT	CASSPLGDRPDTQYF
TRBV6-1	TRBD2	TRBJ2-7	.	TGTGCCAGCAGACTAGCGGGGGGCTACAATATCGAGCAGTACTTC	CASRLAGGYNIEQYF
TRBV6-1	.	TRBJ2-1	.	TGTGCCAGCAGTGATCTAGATAGCTACGGTGAGCAGTTCTTC	CASSDLDSYGEQFF
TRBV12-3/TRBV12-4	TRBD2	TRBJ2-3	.	TGTGCCAGCAGTTTACGACTAGCCTCCTATACGCAGTATTTT	CASSLRLASYTQYF
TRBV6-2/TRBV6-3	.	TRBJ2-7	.	TGTGCCAGCTCCGAGTTGAGTTCCTCCTACAATGAGCAGTACTTC	CASSELSSSYNEQYF
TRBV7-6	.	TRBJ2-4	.	TGTGCCAGCAGCGTCACGTCACAGGGAGCGCAGTACTTC	CASSVTSQGAQYF